These T cell receptor beta chains were read from a single sample in a study of cytomegalovirus exposure and HLA in healthy donors. The method was immunoSEQ multiplex PCR; TCRdb's version includes in-frame clones alone and lacks a portion of them. Seen here are about 190,000 clones, roughly 79% observed once, and the top ten hold about 1.5%. Input material: PBMCs. These receptors were collected from a young woman in good health and CMV-seronegative. Each CDR3 is given with its conserved first and last residue. A D gene is named only where the DNA matches it firmly. Rows give clone size only sometimes, using once, few, many, or a class for an expanded clone.

TRBD1	TRBV7-2	16	TRBJ2-6	few	CASSQGQGSGANVLTF	TGCGCCAGCAGCCAAGGACAGGGCTCTGGGGCCAACGTCCTGACTTTC
-	TRBV6-4	15	TRBJ2-2	-	CASAPGQGYTGELFF	TGTGCCAGCGCCCCGGGGCAGGGGTATACCGGGGAGCTGTTTTTT
-	TRBV28	15	TRBJ1-6	few	CASSLSRLGESPLHF	TGTGCCAGCAGTTTAAGTCGACTTGGAGAATCACCCCTCCACTTT
-	TRBV2	19	TRBJ2-1	few	CASSDEGSGILTPYNEQFF	TGTGCCAGCAGTGACGAGGGAAGCGGTATACTGACCCCCTACAATGAGCAGTTCTTC
-	TRBV29-1	12	TRBJ2-3	few	CSVVQGPDTQYF	TGCAGCGTTGTACAGGGTCCAGATACGCAGTATTTT
TRBD1	TRBV28	15	TRBJ2-7	-	CASSVDRGTSYEQYF	TGTGCCAGCAGTGTCGACAGGGGTACCTCCTACGAGCAGTACTTC
TRBD2	TRBV28	18	TRBJ2-5	-	CASTPGLAGTYIQETQYF	TGTGCCAGCACCCCCGGACTAGCGGGGACCTACATACAAGAGACCCAGTACTTC
-	TRBV5-3	13	TRBJ2-1	-	CARSFGVVDEQFF	TGTGCCAGAAGCTTCGGGGTGGTGGATGAGCAGTTCTTC
-	TRBV13	13	TRBJ1-5	-	CASSLGGGQPQHF	TGTGCCAGCAGCTTAGGCGGAGGTCAGCCCCAGCATTTT
TRBD2	TRBV13	16	TRBJ2-7	-	CASSSGTSGGSYEQYF	TGTGCCAGCAGCTCCGGGACTAGCGGGGGCTCCTACGAGCAGTACTTC
-	TRBV27	14	TRBJ1-6	-	CASGSGVDLSPLHF	TGTGCCAGCGGATCCGGGGTCGATTTGTCACCCCTCCACTTT
TRBD1	TRBV6-1	13	TRBJ1-4	-	CASSEGWDRKLFF	TGTGCCAGCAGTGAAGGGTGGGACAGAAAACTGTTTTTT
TRBD1	TRBV6-4	17	TRBJ1-6	-	CASRSSTGPEEESPLHF	TGTGCCAGCAGATCCTCGACAGGGCCCGAGGAGGAATCACCCCTCCACTTT
-	TRBV6-1	10	TRBJ2-1	few	CASMDSGLFF	TGTGCCAGTATGGACAGTGGTTTGTTCTTC
-	TRBV28	15	TRBJ1-2	-	CASSVNRRGSYGYTF	TGTGCCAGCAGCGTTAATCGCAGGGGTTCCTATGGCTACACCTTC
-	TRBV4-3	15	TRBJ2-2	-	CASSLRSSFTGELFF	TGCGCCAGCAGCCTTCGATCGAGTTTCACCGGGGAGCTGTTTTTT
-	TRBV19	12	TRBJ1-5	-	CATAGGNQPQHF	TGTGCCACCGCAGGGGGCAATCAGCCCCAGCATTTT
-	TRBV28	16	TRBJ2-6	-	CASRATGSSGANVLTF	TGTGCCAGCAGAGCGACGGGGTCCTCTGGGGCCAACGTCCTGACTTTC
TRBD2	TRBV27	15	TRBJ2-1	-	CASSPAGSSYNEQFF	TGTGCCAGCAGTCCAGCGGGAAGCTCCTACAATGAGCAGTTCTTC
TRBD1	TRBV7-3	13	TRBJ2-1	-	CASSGKTGDEQFF	TGTGCCAGCAGCGGGAAGACAGGGGATGAGCAGTTCTTC
TRBD1	TRBV30	12	TRBJ2-7	-	CAGTGDSYEQYF	TGTGCCGGGACAGGGGACTCCTACGAGCAGTACTTC
-	TRBV6-5	14	TRBJ2-1	-	CASSYFRGENEQFF	TGTGCCAGCAGTTACTTTCGGGGTGAGAATGAGCAGTTCTTC
-	TRBV10-3	14	TRBJ2-2	-	CAIGEGRGTGELFF	TGTGCCATCGGCGAGGGCAGGGGCACCGGGGAGCTGTTTTTT
TRBD1	TRBV5-1	15	TRBJ2-2	-	CASSRGQMGTGELFF	TGCGCCAGCAGTCGGGGACAGATGGGCACCGGGGAGCTGTTTTTT
-	TRBV5-1	14	TRBJ1-1	once	CASTKHRENTEAFF	TGCGCCAGCACCAAGCATCGGGAAAACACTGAAGCTTTCTTT
TRBD1	TRBV2	16	TRBJ2-3	-	CASSGWDRASTDTQYF	TGTGCCAGCAGTGGGTGGGACAGGGCGAGCACAGATACGCAGTATTTT
-	TRBV15	14	TRBJ1-5	-	CATSRGSGNQPQHF	TGTGCCACCAGCAGAGGCAGTGGCAATCAGCCCCAGCATTTT
TRBD1	TRBV25-1	14	TRBJ1-5	-	CASGNTGGNQPQHF	TGTGCCAGCGGGAATACAGGGGGGAATCAGCCCCAGCATTTT
-	TRBV28	11	TRBJ1-6	-	CASSRNSPLHF	TGTGCCAGCAGCCGTAATTCACCCCTCCACTTT
-	TRBV14	13	TRBJ2-1	once	CASNLFGASEQFF	TGTGCCAGCAACTTGTTCGGAGCTTCGGAGCAGTTCTTC
-	TRBV29-1	13	TRBJ1-4	-	CSVPTETNEKLFF	TGCAGCGTGCCGACAGAGACTAATGAAAAACTGTTTTTT
TRBD1	TRBV28	13	TRBJ1-2	-	CATTLRGYRGYTF	TGTGCCACCACCCTCAGGGGGTACCGGGGCTACACCTTC
TRBD2	TRBV14	15	TRBJ2-1	few	CASSQELAGGDEQFF	TGTGCCAGCAGCCAAGAGCTAGCGGGAGGGGATGAGCAGTTCTTC
TRBD2	TRBV7-6	12	TRBJ2-1	-	CASSPASGRAFF	TGTGCCAGCAGCCCTGCTAGCGGGAGAGCGTTCTTC